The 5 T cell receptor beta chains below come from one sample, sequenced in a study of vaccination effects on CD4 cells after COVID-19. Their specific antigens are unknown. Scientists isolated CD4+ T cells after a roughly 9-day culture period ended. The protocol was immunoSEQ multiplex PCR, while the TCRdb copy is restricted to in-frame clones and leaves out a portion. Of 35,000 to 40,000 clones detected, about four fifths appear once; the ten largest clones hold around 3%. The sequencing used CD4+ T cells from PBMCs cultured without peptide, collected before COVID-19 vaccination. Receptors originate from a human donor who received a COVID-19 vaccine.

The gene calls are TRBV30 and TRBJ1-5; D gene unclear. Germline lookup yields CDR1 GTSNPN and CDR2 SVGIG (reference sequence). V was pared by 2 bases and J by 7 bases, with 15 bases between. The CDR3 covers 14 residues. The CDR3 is CAWSHGAGRQPQHF. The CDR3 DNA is TGTGCCTGGAGTCACGGTGCCGGGAGGCAGCCCCAGCATTTT.

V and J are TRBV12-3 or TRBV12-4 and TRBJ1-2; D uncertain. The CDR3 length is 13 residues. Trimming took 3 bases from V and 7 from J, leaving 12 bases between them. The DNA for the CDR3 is TGTGCCAGCAGTTTGAAGGGCCCGACTGGCTACACCTTC. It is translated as CASSLKGPTGYTF.

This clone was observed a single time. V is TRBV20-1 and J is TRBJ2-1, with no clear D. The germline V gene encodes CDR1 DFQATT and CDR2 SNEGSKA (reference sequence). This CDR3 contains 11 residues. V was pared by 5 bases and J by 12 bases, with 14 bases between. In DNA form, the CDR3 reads TGCAGTGCTTCTGACCCGACACGGCAGTTCTTC. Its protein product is CSASDPTRQFF.

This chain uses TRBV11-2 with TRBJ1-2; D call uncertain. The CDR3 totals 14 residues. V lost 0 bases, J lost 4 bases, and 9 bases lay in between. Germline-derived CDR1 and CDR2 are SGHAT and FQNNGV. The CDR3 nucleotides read TGTGCCAGCAGCTTAGAGGGGAGGCTCTATGGCTACACCTTC. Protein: CASSLEGRLYGYTF. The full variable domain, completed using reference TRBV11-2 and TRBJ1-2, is EAGVAQSPRYKIIEKRQSVAFWCNPISGHATLYWYQQILGQGPKLLIQFQNNGVVDDSQLPKDRFSAERLKGVDSTLKIQPAKLEDSAVYLCASSLEGRLYGYTFGSGTRLTVV.

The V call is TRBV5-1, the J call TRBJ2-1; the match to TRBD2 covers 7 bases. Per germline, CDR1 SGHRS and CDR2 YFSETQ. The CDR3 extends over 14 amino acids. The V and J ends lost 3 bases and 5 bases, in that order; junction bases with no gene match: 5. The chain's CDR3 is CASSSGTTNNEQFF. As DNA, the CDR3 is TGCGCCAGCAGCTCCGGGACTACCAACAATGAGCAGTTCTTC.